This is a list of T cell receptor beta chains from one sample in a study of T-cell memory formation after mild COVID-19. TCRdb used MiXCR to reprocess the 5' RACE reads, holding one entry per CDR3 protein. The table includes about 14,000 distinct CDR3 sequences, around 12% detected once. The sample consisted of PBMCs or a T cell subset sorted from them (not recorded which). The receptors were sampled from an adult woman who had mild COVID-19 (a few samples of this study predate the infection). Cell type and time point are not known. CDR3s include the opening cysteine and the closing phenylalanine or tryptophan. Expanded clones get a size class; other rows say once, few or many, or leave the size out.

size | V | CDR3
many | TRBV11-3 | CASSLGGGQGNEQFF
many | TRBV7-9 | CASSLGWGLATGELFF
- | TRBV29-1 | CSVASGTVDEQFF
many | TRBV4-2 | CASSQDSLSGNTIYF
many | TRBV12-3/TRBV12-4 | CASSSSGTGYYNEQFF
many | TRBV9 | CASSVDRENIQYF
many | TRBV24-1 | CATSDSLAGEGGEQFF
many | TRBV5-4 | CASSLGTGSTEAFF
many | TRBV5-5 | CASSLAGGTGYGNTEAFF
many | TRBV20-1 | CSAIPVGQGASGYTF
many | TRBV6-1 | CATAALGTTHEQFF
many | TRBV11-2 | CASGPLYEQYF
many | TRBV7-3 | CASSLDRESSYEQYF
many | TRBV20-1 | CRARDQVLVIGNEQFF
many | TRBV5-1 | CASSPGQGTSNTGELFF
many | TRBV15 | CATSRGEILRSGGNEQFF
many | TRBV27 | CASTPGGSNEQFF
many | TRBV12-3/TRBV12-4 | CASSAQELAKNIQYF
many | TRBV5-1 | CASSTPGASNEKLFF
many | TRBV5-1 | CASAASRGTDTQYF
many | TRBV4-1 | CASSQAREAGGLIGQFF
many | TRBV12-3/TRBV12-4 | CASRVRGLNTEAFF
many | TRBV6-2/TRBV6-3 | CASSYRIGSGADSYEQYF
many | TRBV5-4 | CASSLLGPSGRSYEQYF
many | TRBV5-1 | CASSPQRYGYTF
many | TRBV6-5 | CASSQLYSSGANVLTF
many | TRBV29-1 | CSVLTGGYTDTQYF
many | TRBV5-1 | CASSTDGLAGYNEQFF
- | TRBV3-1 | CASSPFMNTEAFF
many | TRBV10-2 | CASSDPTTVEATNEKLFF
- | TRBV3-1 | CASSQGPAGAYEQYF
- | TRBV5-1 | CASSLGGQGYGYTF
medium-sized | TRBV4-3 | CASSQVSGEQYF
many | TRBV20-1 | CSASGRGSYEQYF
- | TRBV20-1 | CSATTAVAGLTDTQYF
many | TRBV6-1 | CASSEDRIGGYTF
many | TRBV5-1 | CASSLEAGGYEQYF
once | TRBV6-2/TRBV6-3 | CASRRLRADTQYF
many | TRBV5-1 | CASSSGDSTDTQYF